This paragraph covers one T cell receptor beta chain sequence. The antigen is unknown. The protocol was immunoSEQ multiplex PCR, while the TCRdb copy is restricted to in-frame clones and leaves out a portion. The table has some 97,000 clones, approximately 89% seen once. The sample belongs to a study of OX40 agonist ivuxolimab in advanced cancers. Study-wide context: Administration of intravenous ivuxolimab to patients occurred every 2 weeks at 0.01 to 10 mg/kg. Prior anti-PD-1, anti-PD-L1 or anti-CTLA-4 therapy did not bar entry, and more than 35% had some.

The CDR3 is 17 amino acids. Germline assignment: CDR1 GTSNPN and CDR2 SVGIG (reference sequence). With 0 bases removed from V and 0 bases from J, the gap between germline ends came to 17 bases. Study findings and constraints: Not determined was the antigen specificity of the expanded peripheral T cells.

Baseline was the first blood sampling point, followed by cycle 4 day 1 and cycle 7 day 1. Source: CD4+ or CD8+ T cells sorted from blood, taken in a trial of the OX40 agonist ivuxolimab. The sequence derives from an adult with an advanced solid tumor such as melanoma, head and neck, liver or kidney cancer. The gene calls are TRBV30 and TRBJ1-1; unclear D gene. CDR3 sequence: CAWSVGPLTAMNTEAFF. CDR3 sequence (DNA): TGTGCCTGGAGTGTCGGCCCCCTGACGGCCATGAACACTGAAGCTTTCTTT. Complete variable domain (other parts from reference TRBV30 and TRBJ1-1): SQTIHQWPATLVQPVGSPLSLECTVEGTSNPNLYWYRQAAGRGLQLLFYSVGIGQISSEVPQNLSASRPQDRQFILSSKKLLLSDSGFYLCAWSVGPLTAMNTEAFFGQGTRLTVV.